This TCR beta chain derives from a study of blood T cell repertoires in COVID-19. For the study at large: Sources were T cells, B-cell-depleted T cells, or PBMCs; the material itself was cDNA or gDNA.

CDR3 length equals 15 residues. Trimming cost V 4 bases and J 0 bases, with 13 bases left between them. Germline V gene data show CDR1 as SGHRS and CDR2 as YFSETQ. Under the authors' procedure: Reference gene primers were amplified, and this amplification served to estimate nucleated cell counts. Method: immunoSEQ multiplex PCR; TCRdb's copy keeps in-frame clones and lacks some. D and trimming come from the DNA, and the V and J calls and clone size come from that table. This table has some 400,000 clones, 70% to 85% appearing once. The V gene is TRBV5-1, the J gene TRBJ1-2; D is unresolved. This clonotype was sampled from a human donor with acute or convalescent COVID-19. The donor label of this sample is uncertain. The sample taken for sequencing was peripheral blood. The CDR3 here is CASSRIPEANYGYTF. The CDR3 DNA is TGCGCCAGCAGCCGGATTCCGGAGGCTAACTATGGCTACACCTTC.